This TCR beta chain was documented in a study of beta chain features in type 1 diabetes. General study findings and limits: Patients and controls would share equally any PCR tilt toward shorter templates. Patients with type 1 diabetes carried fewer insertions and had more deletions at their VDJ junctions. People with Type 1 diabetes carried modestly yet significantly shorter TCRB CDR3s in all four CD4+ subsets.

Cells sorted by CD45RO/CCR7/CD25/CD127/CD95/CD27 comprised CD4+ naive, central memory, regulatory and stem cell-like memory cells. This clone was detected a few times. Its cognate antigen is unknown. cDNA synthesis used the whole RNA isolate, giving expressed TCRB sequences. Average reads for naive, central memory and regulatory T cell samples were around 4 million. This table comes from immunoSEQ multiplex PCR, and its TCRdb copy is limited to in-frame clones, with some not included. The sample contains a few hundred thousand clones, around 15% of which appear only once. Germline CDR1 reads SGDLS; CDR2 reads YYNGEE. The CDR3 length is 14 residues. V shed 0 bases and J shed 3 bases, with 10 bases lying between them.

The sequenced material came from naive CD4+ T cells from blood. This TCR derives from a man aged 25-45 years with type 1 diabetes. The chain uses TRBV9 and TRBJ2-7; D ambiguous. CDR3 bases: TGTGCCAGCAGCGTAGCTTTTCGGCGCTACGAGCAGTACTTC. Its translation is CASSVAFRRYEQYF.